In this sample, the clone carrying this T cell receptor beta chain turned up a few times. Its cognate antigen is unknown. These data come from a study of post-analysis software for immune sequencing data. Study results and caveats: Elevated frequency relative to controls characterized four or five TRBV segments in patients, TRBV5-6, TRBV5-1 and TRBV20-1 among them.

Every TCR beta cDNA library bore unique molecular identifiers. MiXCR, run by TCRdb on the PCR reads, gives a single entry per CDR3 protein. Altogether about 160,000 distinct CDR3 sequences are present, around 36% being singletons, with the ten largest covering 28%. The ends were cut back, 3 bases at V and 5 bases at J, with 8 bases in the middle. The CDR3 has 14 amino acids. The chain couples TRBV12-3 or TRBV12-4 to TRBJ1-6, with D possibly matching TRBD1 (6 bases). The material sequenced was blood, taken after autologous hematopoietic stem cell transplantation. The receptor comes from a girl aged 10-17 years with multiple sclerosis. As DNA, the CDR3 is TGTGCCAGCAGTTTTTGGGGGCATAATTCACCCCTCCACTTT. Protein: CASSFWGHNSPLHF.